A single sample is the source of the 32 T cell receptor beta chains below, sequenced in a study of blood T cell repertoires in COVID-19. Data came from immunoSEQ multiplex PCR; TCRdb stores just in-frame clones and leaves some out. The table records around 260,000 clones, 85% of them present only once. The sequencing sample was made of peripheral blood. Receptors originate from a human donor in a cohort sampled during active COVID-19.

The rearrangement joins TRBV27 to TRBJ1-2, with TRBD1 identical over 10 bases. Germline values: CDR1 MNHEY, CDR2 SMNVEV (reference sequence). The CDR3 totals 15 residues. J was trimmed by 3 bases and V by 0 bases; bases with no gene match: 1. CDR3 sequence (DNA): TGTGCCAGCAGTTTATCGGGACAGGGGCACTATGGCTACACCTTC. Its protein is CASSLSGQGHYGYTF.

A single count supports this clone. The DNA for the CDR3 is TGTGCCACCAGCAGAGAGGGGATCCGGGAACTACCCTACGAGCAGTACTTC. Residues: CATSREGIRELPYEQYF. The chain combines TRBV15 with TRBJ2-7, with D perhaps matching TRBD2 (5 bases). Germline CDR1 is LNHNV and CDR2 is YYDKDF (reference sequence). Trimming removed 0 bases at V and 2 bases at J, with 17 bases between. The CDR3 has 17 residues.

This chain links TRBV5-1 with TRBJ2-3; D may be TRBD1 (6 bases). The germline V and J ends were trimmed by 5 bases and 1 base, with 11 bases remaining between them. Per the germline V gene, CDR1 is SGHRS and CDR2 is YFSETQ. The CDR3 totals 14 residues. The CDR3 DNA follows: TGCGCCAGCAGGGTACAGGGTGGCACAGATACGCAGTATTTT. Protein product: CASRVQGGTDTQYF.

This clone appeared once. This chain links TRBV19 with TRBJ2-4; 12 bases map to TRBD2. Per the germline V gene, CDR1 is LNHDA and CDR2 is SQIVND (reference sequence). The CDR3 has 16 amino acids. V lost 3 bases and J lost 7; bases outside the gene matches: 7. The CDR3 is CASSMASGRAGNIQYF. CDR3 bases: TGTGCCAGTAGTATGGCTAGCGGGAGGGCGGGGAACATTCAGTACTTC.

The chain has TRBV18 and TRBJ2-5; D is unclear. The CDR3 has 13 amino acids. In germline, CDR1 is KGHSH, CDR2 LQKENI. Deletions cut 5 bases from V and 5 bases from J, with 12 bases between. The CDR3 DNA reads as TGTGCCAGCTCAACCACTGGTGTGGAGACCCAGTACTTC. It yields the protein CASSTTGVETQYF.

This rearrangement joins TRBV7-9 to TRBJ1-1, with 9 nucleotides matching TRBD1. Per the germline V gene, CDR1 is SEHNR and CDR2 is FQNEAQ (reference sequence). After removal of 5 bases from V and 9 bases from J, the junction contained 16 bases not matched to a gene. The CDR3 loop spans 16 amino acids. CDR3 nucleotide sequence: TGTGCCAGCAGCACGGGGATTGGACAGGGGTTCCCCAAAGCTTTCTTT. Amino acid sequence: CASSTGIGQGFPKAFF. The full variable domain, its missing parts supplied by reference TRBV7-9 and TRBJ1-1, is DTGVSQNPRHKITKRGQNVTFRCDPISEHNRLYWYRQTLGQGPEFLTYFQNEAQLEKSRLLSDRFSAERPKGSFSTLEIQRTEQGDSAMYLCASSTGIGQGFPKAFFGQGTRLTVV.

The J gene is TRBJ2-3, the V gene TRBV2, with 16 bases identical to TRBD2. This CDR3 has 17 amino acids. The V segment lost 6 bases and the J segment 6 bases; nucleotides outside the gene matches: 9. Germline assignment: CDR1 SNHLY and CDR2 FYNNEI. The CDR3 reads CASRMGLAGGPYDTQYF. The CDR3 DNA sequence: TGTGCCAGCAGGATGGGACTAGCGGGAGGGCCGTACGATACGCAGTATTTT.

This clone has a handful of counts. The CDR3 nucleotides read TGTGCCTGGAGTCGGCCGGGGTACTACGAGCAGTACTTC. This encodes CAWSRPGYYEQYF. The chain carries TRBV30 and TRBJ2-7; possible D gene TRBD2, 5 bases. CDR3 length: 13 amino acids. The V gene's germline CDR1 is GTSNPN and CDR2 SVGIG (reference sequence). V was trimmed by 2 bases and J by 3 bases, leaving 11 bases between them.

The V and J genes are TRBV6-5 and TRBJ2-7; TRBD2 agrees at 9 bases. The CDR3 extends over 15 amino acids. The V segment lost 0 bases and the J segment 2 bases; nucleotides outside the gene matches: 2. CDR1 MNHEY and CDR2 SVGAGI come from the germline V gene. The CDR3 sequence is CASSYSSGGTYEQYF. DNA of the CDR3: TGTGCCAGCAGTTACTCTAGCGGGGGCACCTACGAGCAGTACTTC.

The chain couples TRBV19 to TRBJ1-2; 9 bases align to TRBD1. With 5 bases clipped from V and 7 bases from J, the junction kept 11 bases outside the gene matches. Looked up from germline, CDR1 is LNHDA and CDR2 is SQIVND (reference sequence). The CDR3 has 15 amino acids. DNA for the CDR3: TGTGCCAGTAGTTTGGAGACAGGGGGGATTGGTGGCTACACCTTC. It is translated as CASSLETGGIGGYTF.

This chain uses TRBV30 with TRBJ2-3; tentative D call: TRBD2 (5 bases). V was shortened by 0 bases and J by 1 base, with 14 bases between the two germline ends. CDR1 is GTSNPN, CDR2 SVGIG, per germline (reference sequence). This CDR3 contains 16 residues. Written as DNA, the CDR3 is TGTGCCTGGAGTGTACTTGGAAGCGGAGGCACAGATACGCAGTATTTT. This codes for CAWSVLGSGGTDTQYF. Complete variable domain (other parts from reference TRBV30 and TRBJ2-3): SQTIHQWPATLVQPVGSPLSLECTVEGTSNPNLYWYRQAAGRGLQLLFYSVGIGQISSEVPQNLSASRPQDRQFILSSKKLLLSDSGFYLCAWSVLGSGGTDTQYFGPGTRLTVL.

The chain combines TRBV28 with TRBJ1-5; D gene unclear. V was shortened by 2 bases and J by 3 bases, with 17 bases between the two germline ends. Per germline, CDR1 MDHEN and CDR2 SYDVKM. CDR3 length equals 17 residues. CDR3: CASSLMEGGLNNQPQHF. The CDR3 DNA reads as TGTGCCAGCAGTTTAATGGAGGGAGGGTTGAACAATCAGCCCCAGCATTTT. The whole variable domain, filled in from reference TRBV28 and TRBJ1-5, reads DVKVTQSSRYLVKRTGEKVFLECVQDMDHENMFWYRQDPGLGLRLIYFSYDVKMKEKGDIPEGYSVSREKKERFSLILESASTNQTSMYLCASSLMEGGLNNQPQHFGDGTRLSIL.

In its sample, this clone was seen once. The rearrangement links TRBV19 to TRBJ2-2, with D possibly matching TRBD2 (6 bases). Per germline, CDR1 LNHDA and CDR2 SQIVND (reference sequence). CDR3 length: 12 amino acids. Deletions cut 6 bases from V and 7 bases from J, with 9 bases between. Here the CDR3 reads CASRLAHGELFF. In DNA, the CDR3 is TGTGCCAGTAGACTAGCTCACGGGGAGCTGTTTTTT.

V usage is TRBV29-1 and J usage is TRBJ2-7, with D possibly TRBD2 on 6 matching bases. CDR3 length equals 14 residues. The germline V gene encodes CDR1 SQVTM and CDR2 ANQGSEA. V gave up 2 bases and J gave up 5 bases, with 16 bases separating them. The DNA for the CDR3 is TGCAGCGTTGAATCGTCGGAGGGCTTGCACGAGCAGTACTTC. Its protein is CSVESSEGLHEQYF.

The V call is TRBV5-1, the J call TRBJ2-2; 9 positions agree with TRBD1. V lost 4 bases, J lost 6 bases, and 10 bases stayed unmatched. In germline, CDR1 is SGHRS, CDR2 YFSETQ. The CDR3 spans 16 residues. As DNA, the CDR3 is TGCGCCAGCAGCCTACACCCTGACAGGGGGGCCGGGGAGCTGTTTTTT. It encodes CASSLHPDRGAGELFF.

The CDR3 DNA is TGTGCCAGCAGATCTACAGGTAACAATGAGCAGTTCTTC. This sequence encodes CASRSTGNNEQFF. The rearrangement joins TRBV7-2 to TRBJ2-1; the D gene is possibly TRBD1 (5 bases). The CDR3 is 13 residues long. V gave up 6 bases and J gave up 5 bases, with 11 bases separating them. The V gene's germline CDR1 is SGHTA and CDR2 FQGNSA.

The chain couples TRBV2 to TRBJ2-5; no reliable D call. The CDR3 is 14 amino acids. Germline loops: CDR1 SNHLY, CDR2 FYNNEI. V dropped 7 bases and J dropped 5 bases, with 17 bases sitting between them. The chain's CDR3 is CASIAGVWPETQYF. The CDR3, as DNA: TGTGCCAGCATCGCAGGTGTTTGGCCCGAGACCCAGTACTTC.

The V gene is TRBV30, the J gene TRBJ1-6; the D is unclear. V dropped 4 bases and J dropped 7 bases, with 14 bases sitting between them. In germline, CDR1 is GTSNPN, CDR2 SVGIG (reference sequence). There are 14 residues in the CDR3. CDR3 nucleotides: TGTGCCTGGATGGAGCGAATGAGAAATTCACCCCTCCACTTT. It specifies CAWMERMRNSPLHF.

The CDR3 sequence: CASSYLAGRTTYEQYF. The CDR3 coding sequence is TGTGCCAGCAGTTATCTAGCGGGCCGAACCACCTACGAGCAGTACTTC. J is TRBJ2-7 and V is TRBV6-2 or TRBV6-3; 8 nucleotides agree with TRBD2. This CDR3 comprises 16 residues. The J segment lost 2 bases and the V segment lost 3 bases, leaving 9 bases of the junction unmatched. Germline values: CDR1 MNHEY, CDR2 SVGEGT.

This clone was detected only a few times. The V call is TRBV4-3, the J call TRBJ1-1, with TRBD1 identical over 8 bases. Germline lookup yields CDR1 LGHNA and CDR2 YSLEER. The CDR3 extends over 15 amino acids. J lost 0 bases, V lost 4 bases, and 4 bases had no gene match. CDR3 coding DNA: TGCGCCAGCAGCCTTTCACAGGGGGTGAACACTGAAGCTTTCTTT. It specifies CASSLSQGVNTEAFF.

This clone showed up just once. This chain links TRBV4-2 with TRBJ2-7; 12 nucleotides match TRBD2. CDR3 length: 17 residues. Trimming took 0 bases from V and 4 from J; bases not matched to a gene: 7. CDR1 is LGHNA, CDR2 YNFKEQ, per germline. CDR3 sequence reads: CASSQETTSGSIYEQYF. The CDR3 DNA reads TGTGCCAGCAGCCAAGAGACGACTAGCGGGAGTATTTACGAGCAGTACTTC.

This chain connects TRBV5-1 to TRBJ2-1; perhaps TRBD2 as D (6 bases). The CDR3 loop spans 14 amino acids. Germline assignment: CDR1 SGHRS and CDR2 YFSETQ. Trimming pared 0 bases from V and 8 bases from J, leaving 12 bases between. The CDR3 region has the DNA TGCGCCAGCAGCTTGGCCGGACTACGGGATGAGCAGTTCTTC. This encodes CASSLAGLRDEQFF.

The chain uses TRBV18 and TRBJ2-7, with 9 bases lining up with TRBD2. The V gene's germline CDR1 is KGHSH and CDR2 LQKENI. V lost 3 bases, J lost 2 bases, and 5 bases stayed unmatched. The CDR3 is made up of 15 amino acids. CDR3 sequence: CASSPAGGGPYEQYF. The CDR3 DNA follows: TGTGCCAGCTCACCGGCGGGAGGGGGGCCCTACGAGCAGTACTTC.

A few counts support this clone. V usage is TRBV2 and J usage is TRBJ1-2; 7 positions agree with TRBD1. The CDR3 is made up of 14 amino acids. The trim removed 3 bases at V and 9 bases at J, leaving 10 bases unmatched. In germline, CDR1 is SNHLY, CDR2 FYNNEI. The CDR3 sequence: CASSDPDRVLRYTF. CDR3 DNA: TGTGCCAGCAGTGACCCCGACAGGGTTCTACGCTACACCTTC.

On this clone itself: The same CDR3 is also encoded by other DNA sequences in this sample. CDR3 sequence reads: CASRRDNTEAFF. Written as DNA, the CDR3 is TGCGCCAGCAGGCGGGATAACACTGAAGCTTTCTTT. J is TRBJ1-1 and V is TRBV5-1; D gene ambiguous. The length of the CDR3 is 12 residues. The germline V gene has CDR1 SGHRS and CDR2 YFSETQ. Trimming stripped 5 bases from V and 2 bases from J, with 7 bases between.

DNA of the CDR3: TGTGCCAGCAGTACGGGACATAGCTCCTACGAGCAGTACTTC. Residues: CASSTGHSSYEQYF. The chain uses TRBV28 and TRBJ2-7; possible D gene TRBD1, 6 bases. The germline gives CDR1 MDHEN, CDR2 SYDVKM. Between the trimmed V and J ends, which lost 5 bases and 0 bases, there was a span of 11 bases. The CDR3 runs 14 residues.

In its sample, this clone was seen once. The chain has TRBV27 and TRBJ1-5; possible D gene TRBD1, 6 bases. Trimming took 2 bases from V and 9 from J, leaving 14 bases between them. The germline V gene has CDR1 MNHEY and CDR2 SMNVEV (reference sequence). The CDR3 covers 14 residues. CDR3 in amino acids: CASSLGGQVGPQHF. The CDR3 nucleotides read TGTGCCAGCAGTTTAGGGGGCCAAGTAGGGCCCCAGCATTTT.

This clone was observed a few times. V usage is TRBV10-1 and J usage is TRBJ2-5; possible D gene TRBD2, 5 bases. The germline gives CDR1 WNHNN, CDR2 SYGVQD (reference sequence). The CDR3 spans 14 residues. V was shortened by 6 bases and J by 4 bases, with 15 bases between the two germline ends. CDR3 nucleotide sequence: TGCGCCAGCAGCCCCACGGGGAGTTTAGAGACCCAGTACTTC. It encodes CASSPTGSLETQYF.

The chain employs TRBV5-1 and TRBJ1-1; 7 nucleotides line up with TRBD1. J lost 4 bases, V lost 4 bases, and 13 bases had no gene match. CDR1 SGHRS and CDR2 YFSETQ come from the germline V gene. The length of the CDR3 is 16 residues. The CDR3 protein is CASSPRQTGSSTEAFF. CDR3 coding DNA: TGCGCCAGCAGCCCCCGGCAGACAGGGAGTAGCACTGAAGCTTTCTTT.

The CDR3 DNA sequence: TGTGCCAGCAGCCAAGATTCCCTAGGGGTTGTCTCCTACAATGAGCAGTTCTTC. Amino acid sequence: CASSQDSLGVVSYNEQFF. The V call is TRBV14, the J call TRBJ2-1; a possible D gene is TRBD1 (5 bases). The CDR3 has 18 residues. V lost 0 bases, J lost 0 bases, and 15 bases lay in between. Per the germline V gene, CDR1 is SGHDN and CDR2 is FVKESK.

The CDR3 loop reads CASSLGIPGQGKFYGYTF. CDR3 sequence (DNA): TGTGCCAGCAGCTTGGGGATCCCGGGACAGGGGAAATTTTATGGCTACACCTTC. The chain joins TRBV3-1 (or the pseudogene TRBV3-2) to TRBJ1-2; 10 nucleotides match TRBD1. Germline CDR1 reads LGHDT; CDR2 reads YNNKEL (reference sequence). V dropped 5 bases and J dropped 5; count of bases not matched to a gene: 17. CDR3 length: 18 residues.

The rearrangement joins TRBV12-3 or TRBV12-4 to TRBJ1-1; no definite D call. Trimming took 1 base from V and 8 from J, leaving 11 bases between them. CDR3 length equals 13 residues. CDR3 region: CASSLEVAGEAFF. The CDR3, as DNA: TGTGCCAGCAGTTTAGAGGTAGCGGGGGAAGCTTTCTTT.